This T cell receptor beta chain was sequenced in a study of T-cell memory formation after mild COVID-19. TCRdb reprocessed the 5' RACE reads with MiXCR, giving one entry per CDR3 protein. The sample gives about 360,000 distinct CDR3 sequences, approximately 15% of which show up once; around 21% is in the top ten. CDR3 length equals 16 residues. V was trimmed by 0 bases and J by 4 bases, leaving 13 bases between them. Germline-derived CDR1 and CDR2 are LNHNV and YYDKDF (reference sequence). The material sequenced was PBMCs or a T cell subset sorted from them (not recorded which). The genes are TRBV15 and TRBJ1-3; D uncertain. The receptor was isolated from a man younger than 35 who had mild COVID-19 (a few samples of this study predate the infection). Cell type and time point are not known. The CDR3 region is CATSRDPGRGGNTIYF. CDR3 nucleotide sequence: TGTGCCACCAGCAGAGATCCCGGACGAGGAGGAAACACCATATATTTT.